The clone carrying this T cell receptor (beta chain) was detected ten times or more. This sample is drawn from a study of blood T cell repertoires in COVID-19. The CDR3 totals 15 residues. V lost 4 bases to trimming and J lost 8 bases, with 23 bases between them. Germline V gene data show CDR1 as GTSNPN and CDR2 as SVGIG (reference sequence). How the authors handled the data: The assay estimated nucleated cells by amplifying reference gene primers. Only in-frame clones appear in the TCRdb table, and some are missing; sequencing was by immunoSEQ multiplex PCR. The V and J calls and the clone size are those of that table, but D and trimming were determined from the DNA. The repertoire holds approximately 69,000 clones, with 73% as singletons.

The sequenced sample consisted of peripheral blood. The rearrangement links TRBV30 to TRBJ1-2, with D possibly being TRBD1 (6 bases). The source is a man aged 60-69 years with acute or convalescent COVID-19. The CDR3 reads CAWKQFGGAFSGYTF. CDR3 in DNA: TGTGCCTGGAAGCAATTTGGGGGCGCGTTTAGCGGCTACACCTTC.